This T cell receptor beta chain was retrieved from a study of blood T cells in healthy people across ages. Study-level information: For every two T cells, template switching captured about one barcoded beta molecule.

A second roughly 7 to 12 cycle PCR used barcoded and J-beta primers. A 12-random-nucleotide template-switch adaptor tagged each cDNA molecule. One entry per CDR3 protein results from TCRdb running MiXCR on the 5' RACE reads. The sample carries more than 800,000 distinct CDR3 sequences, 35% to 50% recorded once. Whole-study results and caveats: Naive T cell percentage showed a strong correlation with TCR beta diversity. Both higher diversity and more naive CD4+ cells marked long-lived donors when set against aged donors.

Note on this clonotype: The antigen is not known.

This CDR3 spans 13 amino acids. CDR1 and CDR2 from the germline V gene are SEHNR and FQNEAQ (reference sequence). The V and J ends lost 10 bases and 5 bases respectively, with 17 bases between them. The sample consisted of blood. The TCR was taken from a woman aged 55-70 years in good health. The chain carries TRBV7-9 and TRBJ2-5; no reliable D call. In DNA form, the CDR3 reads TGTGCCACCATCCGTCTGGCCAGGGAGACCCAGTACTTC. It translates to CATIRLARETQYF.